The TCR beta chain under discussion was sequenced for a study of TIL therapy for anti-PD-1-resistant metastatic lung cancer. Across the whole study: Patients then received nivolumab; progressors got lymphodepletion, TIL and IL-2. Tumors carried a median approximately 1.6 non-synonymous mutations per megabase.

This was the immunoSEQ v3 assay. Only in-frame clones appear in the TCRdb table, and some are missing; sequencing was by immunoSEQ multiplex PCR. The sample comprises 20,000 or so clones, 60% to 80% of which are singletons, and under 2.5% rests with the top ten. CDR1 is MNHNS and CDR2 is SASEGT in the germline V gene. After removal of 2 bases from V and 0 bases from J, the junction contained 0 bases not matched to a gene. CDR3 length equals 15 residues. The time point is: pre-treatment sample, taken before nivolumab and TIL therapy. Patients were adults with stage 4 NSCLC. The clonotype was recovered from a person aged 25 to 79 with non-small cell lung cancer. The specimen comprised blood, sampled at baseline. The chain employs TRBV6-1 and TRBJ2-4; 8 nucleotides align to TRBD2. CDR3 DNA sequence: TGTGCCAGCAGTGAACTAGCGGGAGCCAAAAACATTCAGTACTTC. Protein sequence: CASSELAGAKNIQYF.